This TCR beta chain originates from a study of T cells in Graves' hyperthyroidism and ophthalmopathy. Overall study context: The initial diagnosis was the point when peripheral blood was collected, ahead of any treatment.

The CDR3 length is 15 residues. The germline V and J ends were trimmed by 5 bases and 5 bases, with 18 bases remaining between them. Authors of the study amplified TCR beta CDR3 regions from RNA transcripts. HTBI primers drove first-round RT-PCR of the TCR CDR3. TCRdb analysed the multiplex PCR reads with MiXCR anew, one entry per CDR3 protein. The data hold about 640,000 distinct CDR3 sequences, with about 14% observed a single time. Patients were excluded for uncontrolled infection, other autoimmune disease, pregnancy or lactation. The diagnoses drew upon clinical symptoms, serum thyroxine and TRAb, thyroid ultrasound and orbital computed tomography. Using 10 ml of fresh peripheral blood, PBMCs were prepared. This clonotype was observed many times.

J is TRBJ2-5 and V is TRBV12-3 or TRBV12-4, with D possibly matching TRBD1 (5 bases). The material sequenced was blood. This receptor was obtained from a woman between 45 and 60 years old with Graves' ophthalmopathy. The CDR3 nucleotides read TGTGCCAGCAGTCCGCGACCCATAGGGGCGGAGACCCAGTACTTC. It is translated as CASSPRPIGAETQYF.